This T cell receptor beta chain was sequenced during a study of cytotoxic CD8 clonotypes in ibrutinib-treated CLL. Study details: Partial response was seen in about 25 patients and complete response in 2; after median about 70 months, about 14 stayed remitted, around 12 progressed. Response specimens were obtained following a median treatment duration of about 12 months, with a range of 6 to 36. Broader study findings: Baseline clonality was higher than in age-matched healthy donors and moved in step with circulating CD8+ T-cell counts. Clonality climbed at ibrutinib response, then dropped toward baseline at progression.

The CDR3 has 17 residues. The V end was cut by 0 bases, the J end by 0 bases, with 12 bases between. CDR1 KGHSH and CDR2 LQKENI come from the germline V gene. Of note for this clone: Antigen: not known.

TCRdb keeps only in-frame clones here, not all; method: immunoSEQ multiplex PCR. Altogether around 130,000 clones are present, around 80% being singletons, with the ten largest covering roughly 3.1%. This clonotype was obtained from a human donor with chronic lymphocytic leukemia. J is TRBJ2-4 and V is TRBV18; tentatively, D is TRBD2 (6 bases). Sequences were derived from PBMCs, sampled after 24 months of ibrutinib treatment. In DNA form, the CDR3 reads TGTGCCAGCTCACCACCCCTCGGGGAGGTAGCCAAAAACATTCAGTACTTC. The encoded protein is CASSPPLGEVAKNIQYF. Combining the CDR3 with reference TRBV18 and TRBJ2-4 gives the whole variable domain NAGVMQNPRHLVRRRGQEARLRCSPMKGHSHVYWYRQLPEEGLKFMVYLQKENIIDESGMPKERFSAEFPKEGPSILRIQQVVRGDSAAYFCASSPPLGEVAKNIQYFGAGTRLSVL.